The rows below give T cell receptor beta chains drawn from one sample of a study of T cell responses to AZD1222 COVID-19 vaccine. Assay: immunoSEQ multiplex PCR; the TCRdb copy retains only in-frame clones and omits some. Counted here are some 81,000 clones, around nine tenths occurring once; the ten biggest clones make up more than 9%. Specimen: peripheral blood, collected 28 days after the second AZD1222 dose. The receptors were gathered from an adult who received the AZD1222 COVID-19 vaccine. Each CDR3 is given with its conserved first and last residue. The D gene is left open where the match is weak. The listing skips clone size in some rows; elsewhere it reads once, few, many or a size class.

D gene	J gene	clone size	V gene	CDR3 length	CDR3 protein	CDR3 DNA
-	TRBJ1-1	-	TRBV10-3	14	CAISEGGSNTEAFF	TGTGCCATCAGTGAGGGGGGGTCAAACACTGAAGCTTTCTTT
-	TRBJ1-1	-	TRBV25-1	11	CASSEWWSAFF	TGTGCCAGCAGTGAATGGTGGAGTGCTTTCTTT
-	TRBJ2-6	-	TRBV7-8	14	CASSSSSGANVLTF	TGTGCCAGCAGCTCGAGCTCTGGGGCCAACGTCCTGACTTTC
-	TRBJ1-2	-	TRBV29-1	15	CSVSSPRGINYGYTF	TGCAGCGTTTCGTCCCCCCGGGGGATTAACTATGGCTACACCTTC
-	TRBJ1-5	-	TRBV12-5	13	CASVMRDNQPQHF	TGTGCTAGTGTCATGAGGGACAATCAGCCCCAGCATTTT
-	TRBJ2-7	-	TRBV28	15	CASSLFGSRSYEQYF	TGTGCCAGCAGTTTATTCGGCAGTCGCTCCTACGAGCAGTACTTC
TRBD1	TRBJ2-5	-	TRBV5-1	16	CASSVLGQGARETQYF	TGCGCCAGCAGCGTCCTGGGACAGGGGGCTCGGGAGACCCAGTACTTC
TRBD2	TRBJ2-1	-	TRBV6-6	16	CASRANSGRVNNEQFF	TGTGCCAGCAGGGCAAATAGCGGGAGGGTGAACAATGAGCAGTTCTTC
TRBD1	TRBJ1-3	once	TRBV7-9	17	CASSLVGTGKTGNTIYF	TGTGCCAGCAGCTTAGTCGGGACAGGGAAAACTGGAAACACCATATATTTT
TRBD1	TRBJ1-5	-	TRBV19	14	CASSRGQGRQPQHF	TGTGCCAGTAGCCGGGGACAGGGACGTCAGCCCCAGCATTTT
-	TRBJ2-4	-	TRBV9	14	CASSVLDSTNIQYF	TGTGCCAGCAGCGTTCTGGACAGCACAAACATTCAGTACTTC